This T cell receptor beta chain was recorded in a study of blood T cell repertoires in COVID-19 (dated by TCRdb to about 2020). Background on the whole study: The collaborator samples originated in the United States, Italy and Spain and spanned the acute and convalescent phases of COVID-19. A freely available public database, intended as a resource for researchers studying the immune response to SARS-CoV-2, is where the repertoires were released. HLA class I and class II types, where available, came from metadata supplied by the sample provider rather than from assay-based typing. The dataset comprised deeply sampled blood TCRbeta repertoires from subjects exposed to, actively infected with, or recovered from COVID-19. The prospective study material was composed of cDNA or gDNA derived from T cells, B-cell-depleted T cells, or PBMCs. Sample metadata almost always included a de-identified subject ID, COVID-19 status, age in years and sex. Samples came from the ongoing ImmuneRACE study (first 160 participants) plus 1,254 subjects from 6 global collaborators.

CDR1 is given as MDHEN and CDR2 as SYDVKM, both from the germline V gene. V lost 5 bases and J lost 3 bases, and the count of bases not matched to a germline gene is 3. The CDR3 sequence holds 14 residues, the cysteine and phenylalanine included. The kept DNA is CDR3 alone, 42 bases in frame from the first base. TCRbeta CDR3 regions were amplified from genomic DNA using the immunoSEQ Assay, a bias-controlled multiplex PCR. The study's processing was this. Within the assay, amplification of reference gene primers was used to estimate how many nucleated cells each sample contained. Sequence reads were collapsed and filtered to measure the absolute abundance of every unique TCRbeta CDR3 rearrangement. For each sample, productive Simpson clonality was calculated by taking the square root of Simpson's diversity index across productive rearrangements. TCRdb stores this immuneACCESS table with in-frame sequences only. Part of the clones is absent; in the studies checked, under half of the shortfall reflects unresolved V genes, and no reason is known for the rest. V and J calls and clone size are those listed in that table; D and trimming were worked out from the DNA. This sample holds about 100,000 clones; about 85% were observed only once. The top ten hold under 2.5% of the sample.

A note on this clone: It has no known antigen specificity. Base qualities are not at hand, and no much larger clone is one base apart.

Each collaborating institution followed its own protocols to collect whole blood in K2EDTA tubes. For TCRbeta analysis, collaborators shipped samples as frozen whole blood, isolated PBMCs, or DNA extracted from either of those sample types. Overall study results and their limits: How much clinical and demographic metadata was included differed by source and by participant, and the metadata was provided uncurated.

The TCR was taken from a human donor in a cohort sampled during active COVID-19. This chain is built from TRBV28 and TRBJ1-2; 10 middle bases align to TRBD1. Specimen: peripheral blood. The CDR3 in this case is CASSVTGGDYGYTF. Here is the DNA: TGTGCCAGCAGTGTGACAGGGGGCGACTATGGCTACACCTTC.